The T cell receptor (beta chain) under discussion was sequenced for a study of blood T cell repertoires in COVID-19 (TCRdb year 2020). Notes on the research overall: Samples from collaborators originated in the United States, Italy and Spain and spanned both the acute and convalescent phases of COVID-19. The prospective study material was composed of cDNA or gDNA derived from T cells, B-cell-depleted T cells, or PBMCs. Subjects who had been exposed to COVID-19, were actively infected with it, or had recovered from it provided the deeply sampled blood TCRbeta repertoires that made up the dataset. The repertoires were released in a freely available public database meant as a resource for research on the immune response to SARS-CoV-2. The samples were drawn from two sources: the first 160 participants of the ongoing ImmuneRACE study, and approximately 1,300 subjects contributed by 6 global collaborators. A de-identified subject ID, COVID-19 status, age in years and sex were almost always included in the sample metadata. Where available, HLA class I and class II types were taken from metadata supplied by the sample provider and were not determined by assay-based typing. What the work shows at the level of the full study, not this receptor alone: How much clinical and demographic metadata was included differed by source and by participant, and the metadata was provided uncurated.

TCRbeta CDR3 regions were amplified from genomic DNA by means of the immunoSEQ Assay, a bias-controlled multiplex PCR. Turning to the authors' computational methods: Within the assay, amplification of reference gene primers was used to estimate how many nucleated cells each sample contained. Sequence reads were collapsed and filtered to measure the absolute abundance of every unique TCRbeta CDR3 rearrangement. Productive Simpson clonality was computed per sample as the square root of Simpson's diversity index over productive rearrangements. The immuneACCESS repertoire file appears here via TCRdb, limited to in-frame rearrangements. These files lack a portion of the clones; in checked studies, under half of the deficit traces to unresolved V genes, and the cause of the others is not known. V and J calls and clone size are as listed in that table; D and trimming were resolved from the DNA. Present in this sample are about 140,000 clones, roughly 88% of which were seen just once. The biggest ten clones account for less than 2% of the sample.

For this clone: Its target antigen remains unknown. Base-call qualities are not available, and no considerably larger clone is one nucleotide away.

The collaborating institutions used their own protocols to collect whole blood in K2EDTA tubes. For TCRbeta analysis, collaborator samples were shipped as frozen whole blood, as isolated PBMCs, or as DNA extracted from either sample type. From a lookup of the germline V gene, CDR1 and CDR2 are MDHEN and SYDVKM. The CDR3 sequence holds 14 residues, the cysteine and phenylalanine included. Only the CDR3 DNA is retained, 42 bases long and in frame from the first base. The trim is 9 bases for V and 3 bases for J, with a gap of 18 bases between the germline ends. The clonotype originates from a woman aged 55-69 years with acute or convalescent COVID-19. The V and J genes are TRBV28 and TRBJ2-7; perhaps TRBD1 is the D gene, with 6 bases matching. The sequenced material came from peripheral blood. The CDR3: CASVLSGHGYEQYF. In nucleotides, the sequence is TGTGCCAGTGTTCTATCGGGACACGGCTACGAGCAGTACTTC.